Each of the 2 T cell receptor beta chains below was sequenced from the same sample in a study of blood T cell repertoires in COVID-19. Method: immunoSEQ multiplex PCR; TCRdb's copy keeps in-frame clones and lacks some. The sample includes more than 200,000 clones, 65% to 90% seen only once; the top ten take 11%. The sequenced sample consisted of peripheral blood. These TCRs come from a man aged 45-65 years with COVID-19, enrolled during active disease.

This clone was seen only once. The CDR3 DNA follows: TGTGCCAGCAGCTTACGGGGGGCATGGGGCTACACCTTC. Its protein product is CASSLRGAWGYTF. V usage is TRBV7-9 and J usage is TRBJ1-2, with D possibly TRBD1 on 6 matching bases. Germline-derived CDR1 and CDR2 are SEHNR and FQNEAQ (reference sequence). V lost 2 bases and J lost 8, with 12 bases in between. CDR3 length: 13 amino acids.

The rearrangement joins TRBV4-2 to TRBJ2-7; a possible D gene is TRBD1 (8 bases). Germline CDR1 reads LGHNA; CDR2 reads YNFKEQ. V lost 0 bases and J 4 bases, leaving 22 bases between the germline ends. The CDR3 has 18 residues. CDR3 sequence reads: CASSQDSFNRGGRYEQYF. The CDR3 DNA reads as TGTGCCAGCAGCCAAGATAGTTTCAACAGGGGGGGCAGGTACGAGCAGTACTTC.